Listed here is a single T cell receptor beta chain. Its specificity is unknown. This cohort consisted of healthy bone marrow donors. PCR used 60 Vbeta primers and 13 Jbeta primers. In the authors' methods: An analysis that came later counted approximately 76 million unique TCR beta chains, 9 million to 12 million shared. Repertoires were generated with immunoSEQ multiplex PCR, while TCRdb's copy carries only in-frame clones and drops some. The DNA gave D and trimming, while V, J and clone size come from that table. Of around 120,000 clones listed, about 76% are singletons. This record belongs to a study of cytomegalovirus exposure and HLA in healthy donors. Whole-study findings and limits: A missense variant in DCLRE1C was later tied to TCR beta V- and J-gene trimming. Cytomegalovirus status was reportedly diagnosed by the classifier with high specificity and sensitivity.

The CDR3 runs to 15 residues. In germline, CDR1 is MGHRA, CDR2 YSYEKL. Trimming took off 1 base at V and 0 bases at J, with 9 bases between the two ends. This sequence originates from a man aged 18 to 29 in good health and CMV-seronegative. This chain connects TRBV4-1 to TRBJ1-1; D is perhaps TRBD1 (6 bases). The sample taken for sequencing was PBMCs. CDR3 loop: CASSQAGTMNTEAFF. As DNA, the CDR3 is TGCGCCAGCAGCCAAGCCGGGACAATGAACACTGAAGCTTTCTTT.